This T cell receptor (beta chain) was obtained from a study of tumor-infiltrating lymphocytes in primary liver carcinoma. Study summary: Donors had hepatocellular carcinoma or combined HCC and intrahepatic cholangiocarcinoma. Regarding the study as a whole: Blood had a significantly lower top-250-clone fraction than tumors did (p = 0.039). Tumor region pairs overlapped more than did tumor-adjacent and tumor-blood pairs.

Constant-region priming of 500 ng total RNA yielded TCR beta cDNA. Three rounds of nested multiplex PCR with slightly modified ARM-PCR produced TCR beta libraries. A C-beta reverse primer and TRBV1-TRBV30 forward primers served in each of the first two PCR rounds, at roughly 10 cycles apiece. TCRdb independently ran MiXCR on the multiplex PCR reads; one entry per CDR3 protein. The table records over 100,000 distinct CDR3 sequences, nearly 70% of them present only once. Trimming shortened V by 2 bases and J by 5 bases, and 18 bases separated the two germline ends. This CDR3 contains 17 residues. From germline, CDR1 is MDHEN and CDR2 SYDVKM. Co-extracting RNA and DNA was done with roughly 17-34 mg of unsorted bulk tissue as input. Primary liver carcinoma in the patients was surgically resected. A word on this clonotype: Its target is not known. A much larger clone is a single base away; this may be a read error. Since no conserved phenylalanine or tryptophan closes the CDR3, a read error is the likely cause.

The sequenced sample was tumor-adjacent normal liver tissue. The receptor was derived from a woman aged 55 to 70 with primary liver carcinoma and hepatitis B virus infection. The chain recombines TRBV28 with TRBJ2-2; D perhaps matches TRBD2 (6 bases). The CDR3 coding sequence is TGTGCCAGCAGTTTAGGCGGGCTGGCAGGGAGGACCGGGGAGCTGTTTTAT. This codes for CASSLGGLAGRTGELFY.